These T cell receptor beta chains were read from a single sample in a study of blood T cell repertoires in COVID-19. Sequencing used immunoSEQ multiplex PCR; TCRdb keeps in-frame clones, though not all of them. This table holds about 400,000 clones, around nine tenths found once. Sequenced material: peripheral blood. Source of these receptors: a woman in her 30s with acute or convalescent COVID-19. The CDR3 runs from the conserved cysteine through the conserved F or W. D genes are given only for firm matches. Size tells how often a clone was seen (once, few, many) or the class of an expanded clone, and some rows leave it out.

V gene: TRBV30
D gene: NA
J gene: TRBJ1-5
clone size: once
CDR3 protein: CAWSETGFNQPQHF
CDR3 DNA: TGTGCCTGGAGTGAGACAGGCTTCAATCAGCCCCAGCATTTT

V gene: TRBV6-5
D gene: TRBD1
J gene: TRBJ2-2
clone size: NA
CDR3 protein: CASRATGSTGELFF
CDR3 DNA: TGTGCCAGCAGGGCGACAGGGAGCACCGGGGAGCTGTTTTTT

V gene: TRBV28
D gene: TRBD2
J gene: TRBJ2-3
clone size: NA
CDR3 protein: CASSPVASGGADTQYF
CDR3 DNA: TGTGCCAGCAGCCCGGTGGCTAGCGGGGGGGCAGATACGCAGTATTTT

V gene: TRBV29-1
D gene: TRBD2
J gene: TRBJ2-1
clone size: NA
CDR3 protein: CSVDPSGGVYNEQFF
CDR3 DNA: TGCAGCGTTGACCCTAGCGGGGGGGTCTACAATGAGCAGTTCTTC

V gene: TRBV30
D gene: TRBD1
J gene: TRBJ1-3
clone size: NA
CDR3 protein: CAWSALDRVVGNTIYF
CDR3 DNA: TGTGCCTGGAGTGCCCTAGACAGGGTGGTTGGAAACACCATATATTTT

V gene: TRBV11-2
D gene: TRBD2
J gene: TRBJ2-3
clone size: NA
CDR3 protein: CASSLETSPGGDTQYF
CDR3 DNA: TGTGCCAGCAGCTTAGAGACTAGCCCGGGAGGGGATACGCAGTATTTT

V gene: TRBV10-3
D gene: TRBD1
J gene: TRBJ1-1
clone size: NA
CDR3 protein: CAISEQGVNTEAFF
CDR3 DNA: TGTGCCATCAGTGAACAGGGGGTGAACACTGAAGCTTTCTTT

V gene: TRBV20-1
D gene: NA
J gene: TRBJ1-1
clone size: once
CDR3 protein: CSAKDSSAFF
CDR3 DNA: TGCAGTGCTAAGGACAGTTCAGCTTTCTTT

V gene: TRBV6-6
D gene: NA
J gene: TRBJ2-2
clone size: NA
CDR3 protein: CASIGGTGELFF
CDR3 DNA: TGTGCCAGCATAGGGGGAACCGGGGAGCTGTTTTTT

V gene: TRBV4-2
D gene: TRBD2
J gene: TRBJ2-3
clone size: NA
CDR3 protein: CASSQVGGGDTDTQYF
CDR3 DNA: TGTGCCAGCAGCCAAGTCGGCGGGGGGGATACAGATACGCAGTATTTT

V gene: TRBV9
D gene: NA
J gene: TRBJ2-5
clone size: NA
CDR3 protein: CASSVDGTPQETQYF
CDR3 DNA: TGTGCCAGCAGCGTAGATGGGACACCACAAGAGACCCAGTACTTC

V gene: TRBV7-9
D gene: NA
J gene: TRBJ1-1
clone size: NA
CDR3 protein: CASSPNKGLNTEAFF
CDR3 DNA: TGTGCCAGCAGCCCTAATAAGGGACTCAACACTGAAGCTTTCTTT